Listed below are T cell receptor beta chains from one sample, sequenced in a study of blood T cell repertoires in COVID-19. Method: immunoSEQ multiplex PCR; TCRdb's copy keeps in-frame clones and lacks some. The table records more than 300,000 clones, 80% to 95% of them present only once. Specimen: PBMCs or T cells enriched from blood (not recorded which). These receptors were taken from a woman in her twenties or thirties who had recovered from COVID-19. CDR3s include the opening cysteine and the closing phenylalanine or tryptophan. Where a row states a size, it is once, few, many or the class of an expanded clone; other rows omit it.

CASSTIAGAQYSNEQFF,.,TRBV28
CASSLGRAWSSYEQYF,.,TRBV7-9
CASSLPGAGGGETQYF,.,TRBV7-9
CASSKMDGRSYGYTF,.,TRBV6-5
CASSPRGSSVEAFF,.,TRBV28
CASGQFSNQPQHF,.,TRBV19
CSVEVGAGTGELFF,.,TRBV29-1
CASSPQGLAANEQFF,.,TRBV9
CASSQDQEGGRPQHF,.,TRBV4-2
CAISSGNTGELFF,.,TRBV12-3/TRBV12-4
CASSRAGENYEQYF,.,TRBV6-5
CASSPGREQFF,once,TRBV7-3
CASSTSRGLDYGYTF,.,TRBV25-1
CASSPGGRSNQPQHF,.,TRBV6-2/TRBV6-3
CASSITSGVDEQFF,.,TRBV19
CALGGNTGELFF,.,TRBV28
CASRDIQNNQPQHF,.,TRBV27
CASSPFVRADTIYF,.,TRBV19
CASSYAGVNTEAFF,.,TRBV6-2/TRBV6-3
CASSHSGANVLTF,.,TRBV7-9
CASSRTSGNTIYF,.,TRBV6-2/TRBV6-3
CASSVGLYGGRGPDTQYF,.,TRBV11-2
CASSTGTGSGYTF,.,TRBV18
CASGGGRAPYEQYF,.,TRBV11-2
CASSFLDRGGNSPLHF,.,TRBV28
CATSEGSGRAYEQYF,.,TRBV24-1
CASSPGAGSGELFF,.,TRBV11-3